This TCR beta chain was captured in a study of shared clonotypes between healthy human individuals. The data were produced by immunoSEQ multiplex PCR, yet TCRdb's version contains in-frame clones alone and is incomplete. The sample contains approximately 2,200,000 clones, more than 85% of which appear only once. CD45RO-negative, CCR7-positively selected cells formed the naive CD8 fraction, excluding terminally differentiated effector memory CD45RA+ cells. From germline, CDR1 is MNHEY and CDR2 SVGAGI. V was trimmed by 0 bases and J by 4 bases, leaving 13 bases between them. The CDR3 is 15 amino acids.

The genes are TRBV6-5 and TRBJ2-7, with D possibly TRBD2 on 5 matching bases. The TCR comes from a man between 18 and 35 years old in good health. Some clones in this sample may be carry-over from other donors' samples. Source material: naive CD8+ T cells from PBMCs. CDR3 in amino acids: CASSYSGISGYEQYF. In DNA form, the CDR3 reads TGTGCCAGCAGTTACTCGGGCATATCGGGGTACGAGCAGTACTTC.